This entry lists 26 T cell receptor beta chains sequenced from one sample in a study of cytomegalovirus exposure and HLA in healthy donors. It was with 60 Vbeta and 13 Jbeta primers that the PCR ran. Generated by immunoSEQ multiplex PCR, the TCRdb table keeps only in-frame clones and is missing some. The repertoire holds some 120,000 clones, about 82% seen once, with approximately 2% in the top ten. Sequencing input: PBMCs. The receptors stem from a man aged 45 to 65 in good health and CMV-seronegative.

The sample holds one count of this clone. CDR3 sequence (DNA): TGCGCCAGCAGCTCGCTAGCATCCGAGACCCAGTACTTC. Protein product: CASSSLASETQYF. This chain uses TRBV5-1 with TRBJ2-5; a possible D gene is TRBD2 (5 bases). V was clipped by 3 bases and J by 5 bases, with 11 bases between them. CDR1 and CDR2 from the germline V gene are SGHRS and YFSETQ. The CDR3 is 13 residues long. Full variable domain (missing parts from reference TRBV5-1 and TRBJ2-5): KAGVTQTPRYLIKTRGQQVTLSCSPISGHRSVSWYQQTPGQGLQFLFEYFSETQRNKGNFPGRFSGRQFSNSRSEMNVSTLELGDSALYLCASSSLASETQYFGPGTRLLVL.

J is TRBJ1-2 and V is TRBV5-4, with 8 bases fitting TRBD1. The CDR3 has 16 amino acids. Germline loops: CDR1 SGHNT, CDR2 YYREEE (reference sequence). J was trimmed by 4 bases and V by 4 bases; bases with no gene match: 12. This CDR3 reads CASSPPDRAGGYGYTF. CDR3 DNA: TGTGCCAGCAGCCCCCCGGACAGGGCCGGGGGCTATGGCTACACCTTC.

The chain is built from TRBV5-1 and TRBJ2-2, with D perhaps matching TRBD2 (7 bases). The germline V gene encodes CDR1 SGHRS and CDR2 YFSETQ. The CDR3 has 16 amino acids. Trimming stripped 7 bases from V and 1 base from J, with 17 bases between. This CDR3 reads CASSKGVAGNTGELFF. The CDR3 nucleotides are TGCGCCAGCTCTAAGGGGGTAGCGGGGAACACCGGGGAGCTGTTTTTT.

This clone was seen a single time. This sequence joins TRBV7-2 and TRBJ2-7; tentative D call: TRBD2 (5 bases). The CDR3 has 13 amino acids. Germline V CDR1 and CDR2: SGHTA, FQGNSA. Trimming took 1 base from V and 6 from J, leaving 10 bases between them. DNA of the CDR3: TGTGCCAGCAGCTTAGGAGGGCGAGGCGAGCAGTACTTC. This translates into CASSLGGRGEQYF. Looking up the rest from reference TRBV7-2 and TRBJ2-7 gives the full variable domain: GAGVSQSPSNKVTEKGKDVELRCDPISGHTALYWYRQSLGQGLEFLIYFQGNSAPDKSGLPSDRFSAERTGGSVSTLTIQRTQQEDSAVYLCASSLGGRGEQYFGPGTRLTVT.

J is TRBJ1-1 and V is TRBV19; no firm D call. This CDR3 contains 13 residues. Trimming cost V 7 bases and J 0 bases, with 9 bases left between them. Germline CDR1 reads LNHDA; CDR2 reads SQIVND (reference sequence). In DNA form, the CDR3 reads TGTGCCAGTAATCCCGGTCTGAACACTGAAGCTTTCTTT. Its translation: CASNPGLNTEAFF.

The chain couples TRBV6-1 to TRBJ2-5; 15 positions agree with TRBD2. Per germline, CDR1 MNHNS and CDR2 SASEGT. The CDR3 covers 19 residues. Trimming at V came to 2 bases and at J to 3 bases, leaving 10 bases not matched to a gene. CDR3 in amino acids: CASSEPRTSGGAREETQYF. Here the CDR3 DNA reads TGTGCCAGCAGTGAACCCCGGACTAGCGGGGGGGCTAGGGAAGAGACCCAGTACTTC.

CDR3 nucleotides: TGTGCCAGCAGTTTGGACAGGGCAGATACGCAGTATTTT. Translated, it gives CASSLDRADTQYF. The chain has TRBV6-1 and TRBJ2-3; TRBD1 aligns across 8 bases. This CDR3 comprises 13 residues. Germline CDR1 MNHNS, CDR2 SASEGT. V trimming: 5 bases; J trimming: 4 bases; junction bases outside the gene matches: 2.

CDR3 region: CASSLARGDRDYGYTF. CDR3 bases: TGTGCCAGCAGCCTTGCTCGAGGGGACAGGGACTATGGCTACACCTTC. The chain has TRBV6-6 and TRBJ1-2; 9 bases agree with TRBD1. The germline V gene has CDR1 MNHNY and CDR2 SVGAGI (reference sequence). V lost 6 bases to trimming and J lost 3 bases; unmatched junction nucleotides: 11. The length of the CDR3 is 16 residues.

This chain connects TRBV30 to TRBJ1-3, with D hard to call. Germline assignment: CDR1 GTSNPN and CDR2 SVGIG (reference sequence). This CDR3 has 11 residues. V dropped 2 bases and J dropped 10 bases, with 9 bases sitting between them. The CDR3 sequence: CAWSNGLTIYF. CDR3 DNA sequence: TGTGCCTGGAGTAATGGCTTGACCATATATTTT.

The chain couples TRBV10-3 to TRBJ2-5; tentative D call: TRBD2 (6 bases). The DNA end lines up better with TRBJ2-7; the J call may be wrong. This CDR3 comprises 17 residues. Germline CDR1 reads ENHRY; CDR2 reads SYGVKD. The DNA for the CDR3 is TGTGCCATCAGTGATTTAAAGGGAGGTACGGGCCCCTACGAGCAGTACTTC. The encoded protein is CAISDLKGGTGPYEQYF.

The CDR3 DNA follows: TGTGCCAGCAGCCCTAAAGGAGGCTTCTCGAGGCAGTACTTC. This sequence encodes CASSPKGGFSRQYF. The chain is built from TRBV11-2 and TRBJ2-5; TRBD2 might be the D (5 bases). The CDR3 extends over 14 amino acids. Per germline, CDR1 SGHAT and CDR2 FQNNGV. The V end lost 5 bases, the J end lost 11 bases, and 21 bases lay between the germline ends.

The chain employs TRBV6-5 and TRBJ1-1, with D hard to call. With 8 bases removed from V and 3 bases from J, the gap between germline ends came to 16 bases. CDR1 is MNHEY, CDR2 SVGAGI, per germline. The CDR3 length is 14 residues. The CDR3 coding sequence is TGTGCCAGCGGGCCGGGCGGGAGGGACACTGAAGCTTTCTTT. Protein product: CASGPGGRDTEAFF.

This sequence joins TRBV5-1 and TRBJ2-3, with 7 bases that match TRBD2. CDR1 is SGHRS and CDR2 is YFSETQ in the germline V gene. This CDR3 contains 14 residues. Losses at the gene ends were 4 bases for V and 2 bases for J; bases not matched to a gene: 4. CDR3 residues: CASSLGLSTDTQYF. The DNA of the CDR3 is TGCGCCAGCAGCCTGGGACTATCCACAGATACGCAGTATTTT.

CDR3 nucleotide sequence: TGCAGCGTTGAAGGTGACAGGGGGGCCAAAAACATTCAGTACTTC. This codes for CSVEGDRGAKNIQYF. The V gene is TRBV29-1, the J gene TRBJ2-4, with 9 nucleotides matching TRBD1. V gave up 1 base and J gave up 1 base; unmatched junction bases: 2. This CDR3 spans 15 amino acids. The germline V gene has CDR1 SQVTM and CDR2 ANQGSEA.

This clone appeared a few times. This rearrangement joins TRBV7-8 to TRBJ2-7; D gene ambiguous. The CDR3 is made up of 14 amino acids. CDR1 is SGHVS and CDR2 is FQNEAQ in the germline V gene. The ends were cut back, 2 bases at V and 6 bases at J, with 14 bases in the middle. CDR3 in DNA: TGTGCCAGCAGCTTAACGTCACGAGCGACCGAGCAGTACTTC. This sequence encodes CASSLTSRATEQYF.

V gene TRBV4-1 combines with J gene TRBJ1-6; D possibly corresponds to TRBD1 (5 bases). Germline-derived CDR1 and CDR2 are MGHRA and YSYEKL. The CDR3 length is 16 residues. Between the trimmed V and J ends, which lost 2 bases and 8 bases, there was a span of 16 bases. This chain's CDR3 is CASSQLPGVLDSPLHF. CDR3 DNA sequence: TGCGCCAGCAGCCAACTACCGGGGGTTCTGGATTCACCCCTCCACTTT.

The V call is TRBV11-3, the J call TRBJ2-3; D not resolved. V lost 5 bases, J lost 2 bases, and 11 bases lay in between. The CDR3 contains 14 residues. Per germline, CDR1 SGHNT and CDR2 YENEEA. DNA of the CDR3: TGTGCCAGCAGCGCGAACAGAGCCACAGATACGCAGTATTTT. This codes for CASSANRATDTQYF.

The chain has TRBV7-7 and TRBJ2-1; TRBD2 might be the D (5 bases). The V gene lost 2 bases and the J gene lost 7 bases, with 12 bases spanning the gap. This CDR3 is built from 14 residues. Germline-derived CDR1 and CDR2 are SSHAT and FNYEAQ (reference sequence). CDR3 coding DNA: TGTGCCAGCAGCTTACGGGGTGCAGCGAATGAGCAGTTCTTC. Residues: CASSLRGAANEQFF.

The chain combines TRBV15 with TRBJ2-1, with D possibly being TRBD1 (6 bases). The CDR3 runs to 13 residues. The V end was cut by 3 bases, the J end by 5 bases, with 8 bases between. Per the germline V gene, CDR1 is LNHNV and CDR2 is YYDKDF (reference sequence). As DNA, the CDR3 is TGTGCCACCAGCAGGGACAGAAACAATGAGCAGTTCTTC. Translated, it gives CATSRDRNNEQFF. The variable domain in full, with the rest retrieved from reference TRBV15 and TRBJ2-1, is DAMVIQNPRYQVTQFGKPVTLSCSQTLNHNVMYWYQQKSSQAPKLLFHYYDKDFNNEADTPDNFQSRRPNTSFCFLDIRSPGLGDTAMYLCATSRDRNNEQFFGPGTRLTVL.

CDR3: CASTYRRGGDGGYTF. In nucleotides, the CDR3 is TGTGCCAGCACTTATCGGCGTGGCGGGGATGGGGGCTACACCTTC. The rearrangement uses TRBV6-6 and TRBJ1-2; D is ambiguous. V lost 7 bases and J lost 8, with 23 bases in between. The CDR3 sequence is 15 residues long. The V gene's germline CDR1 is MNHNY and CDR2 SVGAGI (reference sequence).

The chain employs TRBV10-3 and TRBJ1-5; 7 nucleotides agree with TRBD1. The J segment lost 3 bases and the V segment lost 3 bases, leaving 2 bases of the junction unmatched. The CDR3 length is 14 residues. The germline CDR1 and CDR2 sequences are ENHRY and SYGVKD. CDR3 residues: CAISDTGDNQPQHF. Written as DNA, the CDR3 is TGTGCCATCAGTGACACAGGGGACAATCAGCCCCAGCATTTT.

The chain links TRBV6-1 to TRBJ1-1; D is uncertain. CDR1 and CDR2 (germline): MNHNS, SASEGT. The CDR3 contains 15 residues. Trimming left V 6 bases short and J 0 bases short, with 14 bases between. Written as DNA, the CDR3 is TGTGCCAGCAGCTTAAGCACGGTTATGAACACTGAAGCTTTCTTT. It specifies CASSLSTVMNTEAFF.

J is TRBJ1-1 and V is TRBV5-4; D possibly corresponds to TRBD1 (5 bases). The CDR3 sequence is 14 residues long. From germline, CDR1 is SGHNT and CDR2 YYREEE (reference sequence). Trimming removed 4 bases at V and 10 bases at J, with 20 bases between. CDR3 loop: CASSQETLGGGAFF. CDR3 nucleotide sequence: TGTGCCAGCAGCCAAGAAACCCTCGGGGGAGGAGCTTTCTTT.

DNA of the CDR3: TGCAGCGTGGGACACTCGGATCAGCCCCAGCATTTT. Protein: CSVGHSDQPQHF. The chain couples TRBV29-1 to TRBJ1-5, with a weak D call TRBD1 (6 bases). Trimming left V 6 bases short and J 5 bases short, with 11 bases between. The CDR3 has 12 amino acids. The V gene's germline CDR1 is SQVTM and CDR2 ANQGSEA.

This chain uses TRBV15 with TRBJ1-6; 10 positions match TRBD1. Germline V gene data show CDR1 as LNHNV and CDR2 as YYDKDF (reference sequence). The J segment lost 9 bases and the V segment lost 8 bases, leaving 10 bases of the junction unmatched. CDR3 length: 15 amino acids. The CDR3 DNA reads TGTGCCACCGGCCTGACAGGGGGCTTCGGTTCACCCCTCCACTTT. Amino acids: CATGLTGGFGSPLHF.

The chain couples TRBV9 to TRBJ1-4; 9 nucleotides match TRBD1. The CDR3 is made up of 16 amino acids. The germline V gene encodes CDR1 SGDLS and CDR2 YYNGEE. V gave up 4 bases and J gave up 3 bases; unmatched junction bases: 7. CDR3 region: CASSFEQGAANEKLFF. The CDR3 bases are TGTGCCAGCAGCTTCGAACAGGGGGCGGCTAATGAAAAACTGTTTTTT.